One and the same sample provided the 27 T cell receptor beta chains below, sequenced in a study of vaccination and CD4 T cells after COVID-19. The treatment: approximately nine-day PBMC culture with coronavirus spike peptide pools or control peptides (ViraFEST assay). For these TCRs, the target antigens are not known. Researchers used the Oncomine TCR Beta short-read assay to sequence DNA from cultured CD4+ T cells. One entry per CDR3 protein results from TCRdb running MiXCR on the PCR reads. In the table there are roughly 12,000 distinct CDR3 sequences, roughly 75% of which are singletons. The sequencing input was CD4+ T cells from blood, cultured in vitro. The receptors originated from a human donor who had recovered from COVID-19.

This clonotype appeared once. The gene calls are TRBV20-1 and TRBJ1-2; possibly TRBD1 for D (5 bases). CDR1 is DFQATT and CDR2 is SNEGSKA in the germline V gene (reference sequence). The CDR3 totals 13 residues. The chain's CDR3 is CGGGRQRNYGYTF. CDR3 bases: TGCGGGGGGGGGAGACAAAGAAACTATGGCTACACCTTC.

This clonotype was observed a few times. This chain links TRBV10-1 with TRBJ2-1; 13 nucleotides match TRBD2. Germline-derived CDR1 and CDR2 are WNHNN and SYGVQD (reference sequence). This CDR3 has 15 residues. The V segment lost 5 bases and the J segment 8 bases; nucleotides outside the gene matches: 6. The CDR3 DNA follows: TGCGCCAGCAGTCAACTAGCGGGAGGGCCCTATGAGCAGTTCTTC. Translating gives CASSQLAGGPYEQFF.

The chain joins TRBV6-1 to TRBJ2-2, with TRBD2 matching over 12 bases. The CDR3 runs to 17 residues. Germline V CDR1 and CDR2: MNHNS, SASEGT. Trimming cost V 6 bases and J 7 bases; bases outside gene matches: 12. This chain's CDR3 is CASSRTSGIGIGGELFF. CDR3 nucleotides: TGTGCCAGCAGCCGGACTAGCGGGATAGGGATCGGCGGGGAGCTGTTTTTT.

V and J are TRBV4-1 and TRBJ2-1; TRBD2 is a possible D gene (6 bases). Trimming left V 0 bases short and J 7 bases short, with 19 bases between. CDR1 and CDR2 (germline): MGHRA, YSYEKL. The CDR3 contains 17 residues. The CDR3 here is CASSQESWLAMGNEQFF. Here the CDR3 DNA reads TGCGCCAGCAGCCAAGAGTCCTGGCTAGCGATGGGTAATGAGCAGTTCTTC.

This clonotype turned up a few times. The chain recombines TRBV15 with TRBJ1-5; 9 positions match TRBD1. The CDR3 sequence is 13 residues long. Germline V CDR1 and CDR2: LNHNV, YYDKDF (reference sequence). Germline trimming cut 4 bases from V and 8 bases from J; bases unmatched to any gene: 3. CDR3 residues: CATSMDRGEPQHF. The CDR3 nucleotides read TGTGCCACCAGCATGGACAGGGGAGAGCCCCAGCATTTT.

The rearrangement uses TRBV20-1 and TRBJ1-5; TRBD1 matches 10 bases. The V gene's germline CDR1 is DFQATT and CDR2 SNEGSKA (reference sequence). This CDR3 is 16 amino acids long. Trimming took 3 bases from V and 6 from J; bases not matched to a gene: 11. This chain's CDR3 is CSARNPTGGFGQPQHF. The CDR3 DNA reads TGCAGTGCTAGGAACCCGACAGGGGGCTTTGGTCAGCCCCAGCATTTT.

The rearrangement links TRBV20-1 to TRBJ2-6; 7 positions match TRBD1. With V trimmed by 1 base and J by 3 bases, 3 bases remained unmatched. The CDR3 consists of 15 residues. In germline, CDR1 is DFQATT, CDR2 SNEGSKA (reference sequence). In DNA form, the CDR3 reads TGCAGTGCTAGAGCTCAGGGGGTTGGGGCCAACGTCCTGACTTTC. This translates into CSARAQGVGANVLTF.

This chain links TRBV6-5 with TRBJ1-1; D unclear. V lost 0 bases to trimming and J lost 7 bases, with 12 bases between them. In germline, CDR1 is MNHEY, CDR2 SVGAGI. The CDR3 has 14 residues. This chain's CDR3 is CASSYSIEGGEAFF. CDR3 nucleotides: TGTGCCAGCAGTTACTCGATCGAGGGAGGTGAAGCTTTCTTT.

This rearrangement joins TRBV5-6 to TRBJ2-5, with D possibly matching TRBD2 (5 bases). V lost 4 bases to trimming and J lost 5 bases, with 9 bases between them. The CDR3 is 12 amino acids. CDR1 and CDR2 from the germline V gene are SGHDT and YYEEEE. CDR3 bases: TGTGCCAGCAGCCGGGATATGGAGACCCAGTACTTC. This codes for CASSRDMETQYF.

The chain carries TRBV6-2 or TRBV6-3 and TRBJ1-5; perhaps TRBD1 as D (5 bases). V lost 5 bases and J 12 bases, leaving 23 bases between the germline ends. In germline, CDR1 is MNHEY, CDR2 SVGEGT. The CDR3 has 15 residues. CDR3 residues: CASSDPRGQGTVQHF. CDR3 bases: TGTGCCAGCAGTGACCCAAGGGGCCAAGGAACGGTCCAGCATTTT.

The V gene is TRBV20-1, the J gene TRBJ2-2; TRBD1 or TRBD2 may be the D gene (6 bases each). The CDR3 is 15 amino acids. Germline CDR1 DFQATT, CDR2 SNEGSKA (reference sequence). V was shortened by 0 bases and J by 3 bases, with 11 bases between the two germline ends. The CDR3 nucleotides read TGCAGTGCTAGAGAATGGGGGGCCGACACCGGGGAGCTGTTTTTT. Its translation: CSAREWGADTGELFF.

This clonotype has just a few counts. The rearrangement joins TRBV15 to TRBJ1-5; D ambiguous. The V end lost 4 bases, the J end lost 4 bases, and 8 bases lay between the germline ends. Germline lookup yields CDR1 LNHNV and CDR2 YYDKDF (reference sequence). The CDR3 is 13 residues long. The CDR3 sequence: CATSTEGNQPQHF. In DNA form, the CDR3 reads TGTGCCACCAGCACGGAGGGTAATCAGCCCCAGCATTTT.

The V and J genes are TRBV7-2 and TRBJ2-6; D gene unclear. V was trimmed by 2 bases and J by 0 bases, leaving 11 bases between them. CDR1 is SGHTA and CDR2 is FQGNSA in the germline V gene. The CDR3 consists of 17 residues. In nucleotides, the CDR3 is TGTGCCAGCAGCTTAAGGGAAATAACCTCTGGGGCCAACGTCCTGACTTTC. Its translation is CASSLREITSGANVLTF.

The chain links TRBV24-1 to TRBJ2-6; either TRBD1 or TRBD2 may supply D (5 bases each). The germline CDR1 and CDR2 sequences are KGHDR and SFDVKD. This CDR3 spans 15 amino acids. V lost 10 bases and J lost 5, with 17 bases in between. The CDR3 DNA is TGTGCCACGGGGGTGAATCGAGGCAGGGCCAACGTCCTGACTTTC. Encoded protein: CATGVNRGRANVLTF.

In this sample, this clonotype turned up once. The rearrangement links TRBV15 to TRBJ1-5; D gene ambiguous. This CDR3 contains 13 residues. Germline loops: CDR1 LNHNV, CDR2 YYDKDF (reference sequence). The V end was cut by 0 bases, the J end by 7 bases, with 7 bases between. The CDR3 bases are TGTGCCACCAGCAGAGATGCAGACCAGCCCCAGCATTTT. Protein: CATSRDADQPQHF. The full variable domain, rest sourced from reference TRBV15 and TRBJ1-5, is DAMVIQNPRYQVTQFGKPVTLSCSQTLNHNVMYWYQQKSSQAPKLLFHYYDKDFNNEADTPDNFQSRRPNTSFCFLDIRSPGLGDTAMYLCATSRDADQPQHFGDGTRLSIL.

V is TRBV6-2 or TRBV6-3 and J is TRBJ2-5, with 12 bases matching TRBD2. V gave up 5 bases and J gave up 5 bases; unmatched junction bases: 9. This CDR3 is built from 16 residues. Germline assignment: CDR1 MNHEY and CDR2 SVGEGT. In DNA, the CDR3 is TGTGCCAGCAGTCCCTATCCTAGCGGGAGGGAGGAGACCCAGTACTTC. It specifies CASSPYPSGREETQYF.

The rearrangement links TRBV28 to TRBJ1-5; the D gene is possibly TRBD1 (5 bases). This CDR3 comprises 16 residues. Germline lookup yields CDR1 MDHEN and CDR2 SYDVKM. V was pared by 8 bases and J by 10 bases, with 27 bases between. The CDR3: CASHQWGREIINPQHF. In DNA, the CDR3 is TGTGCCAGCCATCAGTGGGGCAGGGAAATAATCAACCCCCAGCATTTT.

This chain links TRBV7-2 with TRBJ1-6; D is unresolved. Germline V CDR1 and CDR2: SGHTA, FQGNSA. V was trimmed by 1 base and J by 7 bases, leaving 11 bases between them. The CDR3 has 15 amino acids. The CDR3 loop reads CASSLDAQSNSPLHF. CDR3 nucleotides: TGTGCCAGCAGCTTAGATGCACAATCGAATTCACCCCTCCACTTT. The full variable domain, with the rest looked up from reference TRBV7-2 and TRBJ1-6, is GAGVSQSPSNKVTEKGKDVELRCDPISGHTALYWYRQSLGQGLEFLIYFQGNSAPDKSGLPSDRFSAERTGGSVSTLTIQRTQQEDSAVYLCASSLDAQSNSPLHFGNGTRLTVT.

J is TRBJ1-1 and V is TRBV19; 9 bases match TRBD1. Trimming cost V 5 bases and J 1 base; bases outside gene matches: 2. CDR3 length: 14 residues. CDR1 and CDR2 from the germline V gene are LNHDA and SQIVND (reference sequence). The CDR3 here is CASSGGQGNTEAFF. CDR3 bases: TGTGCCAGTAGTGGGGGACAGGGGAACACTGAAGCTTTCTTT.

This chain joins TRBV10-3 and TRBJ2-7; unclear D gene. Germline V CDR1 and CDR2: ENHRY, SYGVKD. The CDR3 consists of 12 residues. The V and J ends lost 4 bases and 5 bases respectively, with 9 bases between them. CDR3 nucleotide sequence: TGTGCCATCAGTGTTCTCCGAAACGAGCAGTACTTC. Encoded protein: CAISVLRNEQYF.

This clonotype was counted between two and nine times. The chain couples TRBV7-2 to TRBJ1-6; TRBD1 is a possible D gene (6 bases). This CDR3 is built from 13 residues. V lost 5 bases to trimming and J lost 10 bases, with 12 bases between them. CDR1 and CDR2 (germline): SGHTA, FQGNSA. CDR3 nucleotide sequence: TGTGCCAGCAGCCCAGGACAGAGGTCACCCCTCCACTTT. Amino acid sequence: CASSPGQRSPLHF. The full variable domain, in which reference TRBV7-2 and TRBJ1-6 provide the parts outside the CDR3, is GAGVSQSPSNKVTEKGKDVELRCDPISGHTALYWYRQSLGQGLEFLIYFQGNSAPDKSGLPSDRFSAERTGGSVSTLTIQRTQQEDSAVYLCASSPGQRSPLHFGNGTRLTVT.

CDR3 nucleotides: TGTGCCAGCAGTTACGAGTGGGGAAGAGAAGCTTTCTTT. Protein product: CASSYEWGREAFF. The rearrangement joins TRBV6-5 to TRBJ1-1; unclear D gene. This CDR3 contains 13 residues. V was pared by 2 bases and J by 8 bases, with 12 bases between. Germline V gene data show CDR1 as MNHEY and CDR2 as SVGAGI.

As regards this clonotype: A read error may produce the germline difference seen at one junction end. The chain links TRBV27 to TRBJ1-5, with no clear D. The CDR3 is 13 amino acids. Germline lookup yields CDR1 MNHEY and CDR2 SMNVEV (reference sequence). The CDR3 bases are TGTGCCACCAGTCTCAGGTTCCCCCAGCCCCAGCATTTT. Amino acid sequence: CATSLRFPQPQHF.

This sequence joins TRBV12-3 or TRBV12-4 and TRBJ1-1, with D tentatively TRBD1 (5 bases). The CDR3 is 14 amino acids. V was shortened by 8 bases and J by 1 base, with 14 bases between the two germline ends. The CDR3 loop is CASGWDDRNTEAFF. The DNA for the CDR3 is TGTGCCAGCGGGTGGGACGATAGGAACACTGAAGCTTTCTTT.

The chain links TRBV6-1 to TRBJ2-1, with 9 bases matching TRBD1. The J segment lost 9 bases and the V segment lost 7 bases, leaving 10 bases of the junction unmatched. This CDR3 region has 14 residues. The germline V gene has CDR1 MNHNS and CDR2 SASEGT. The CDR3 region is CASNDRGRGGEQFF. In DNA, the CDR3 is TGTGCCAGCAACGACAGGGGGAGGGGTGGTGAGCAGTTCTTC.

This CDR3 is CASSYEGLQETQYF. The CDR3 bases are TGTGCCAGCAGTTACGAGGGGTTACAAGAGACCCAGTACTTC. The V call is TRBV6-5, the J call TRBJ2-5; the D call may be TRBD1 or TRBD2 (5 bases each). CDR3 size: 14 residues. V was trimmed by 2 bases and J by 2 bases, leaving 9 bases between them. Germline V lookup: CDR1 MNHEY, CDR2 SVGAGI.

This rearrangement joins TRBV20-1 to TRBJ2-1; TRBD2 matches at 7 bases. The length of the CDR3 is 16 residues. V lost 3 bases to trimming and J lost 6 bases; unmatched junction nucleotides: 14. Germline lookup yields CDR1 DFQATT and CDR2 SNEGSKA (reference sequence). The CDR3 protein is CSARGGRLAIFNEQFF. The CDR3 DNA follows: TGCAGTGCTAGGGGAGGGAGACTAGCAATTTTCAATGAGCAGTTCTTC.